These 31 T cell receptor beta chains were all obtained from the same sample, sequenced in a study of blood T cells in healthy people across ages (dated by TCRdb to the mid-2010s). The library was produced with 5' RACE. Sequencing was performed on an Illumina HiSeq 2500. A second about 7 to 11 cycle PCR used a sample-barcoded 5' primer and a J-beta primer mix. The raw public reads went through TCRdb reprocessing: fastp at Q25, MiXCR clone calling, in-frame beta chains kept. Rows are unified per CDR3 protein, each entry keeping the most common DNA and genes. This sample gives roughly 1,700,000 distinct CDR3 sequences in total; roughly 27% of them show up just once. The leading ten clones occupy about 7.7% of the sample. The sequencing sample was made of blood. Receptor source: a woman in her 30s in good health.

J is TRBJ2-5 and V is TRBV3-1, with 7 bases lining up with TRBD1. The J call is uncertain, as TRBJ2-7 better fits the DNA end. CDR1 and CDR2 from the germline V gene are LGHDT and YNNKEL (reference sequence). The CDR3 extends over 14 amino acids. The CDR3 nucleotides are TGTGCCAGCAGCCGTCTTACAGGGGCCTACGAGCAGTACTTC. Its translation is CASSRLTGAYEQYF.

In the case of this clonotype: At one boundary the junction diverges from the germline segment, which might be a read error. This chain uses TRBV28 with TRBJ1-1; D possibly corresponds to TRBD1 (5 bases). The germline CDR1 and CDR2 sequences are MDHEN and SYDVKM. The CDR3 runs 15 residues. The CDR3 reads CAGSPVDRVNTEAFF. CDR3 DNA sequence: TGTGCCGGCAGCCCCGTTGACAGAGTGAACACTGAAGCTTTCTTT.

This clonotype was observed a few times. J is TRBJ2-5 and V is TRBV10-3; D uncertain. This CDR3 has 13 amino acids. The V gene's germline CDR1 is ENHRY and CDR2 SYGVKD. The V end was cut by 8 bases, the J end by 5 bases, with 15 bases between. The DNA for the CDR3 is TGTGCCATCGCACCCCGGATAGGGGAGACCCAGTACTTC. Its translation: CAIAPRIGETQYF.

This clonotype came up a few times. The chain recombines TRBV20-1 with TRBJ2-3; D is perhaps TRBD2 (5 bases). There are 11 residues in the CDR3. V dropped 5 bases and J dropped 8 bases, with 11 bases sitting between them. CDR1 is DFQATT and CDR2 is SNEGSKA in the germline V gene (reference sequence). This chain's CDR3 is CSAGSGGTQYF. The CDR3 nucleotides read TGCAGTGCTGGGTCCGGAGGTACGCAGTATTTT.

The chain uses TRBV29-1 and TRBJ2-5; D gene unclear. CDR1 SQVTM and CDR2 ANQGSEA come from the germline V gene. This CDR3 has 10 residues. V dropped 8 bases and J dropped 11 bases, with 15 bases sitting between them. CDR3 sequence (DNA): TGCAGCTCAACCGACAATGAGCAGTACTTC. Protein: CSSTDNEQYF.

There are many counts of this clonotype. The rearrangement joins TRBV28 to TRBJ2-7; D ambiguous. The germline V gene has CDR1 MDHEN and CDR2 SYDVKM. The CDR3 runs to 14 residues. Trimming removed 2 bases from V and 3 bases from J, with 11 bases in between. The CDR3 DNA follows: TGTGCCAGCAGTTTACCTCCACCTTACTACGAGCAGTACTTC. Amino acid sequence: CASSLPPPYYEQYF.

This clonotype was found a few times. This rearrangement joins TRBV5-1 to TRBJ1-1; a weak D match, TRBD1 (5 bases). Trimming left V 4 bases short and J 7 bases short, with 17 bases between. The CDR3 spans 14 residues. In germline, CDR1 is SGHRS, CDR2 YFSETQ. CDR3 loop: CASSPRGDRGEAFF. DNA of the CDR3: TGCGCCAGCAGCCCTCGGGGGGATCGGGGTGAAGCTTTCTTT.

The rearrangement uses TRBV7-9 and TRBJ2-7; no reliable D call. The DNA matches TRBJ2-5 better at its end, which makes the J call doubtful. The CDR3 totals 16 residues. Germline V gene lookup returns CDR1 SEHNR and CDR2 FQNEAQ (reference sequence). The CDR3: CASSLDLVRDEETQYF. CDR3 nucleotide sequence: TGTGCCAGCAGCTTAGATCTTGTTCGAGATGAAGAGACCCAGTACTTC.

This chain uses TRBV7-9 with TRBJ2-2, with TRBD1 matching over 8 bases. The germline CDR1 and CDR2 sequences are SEHNR and FQNEAQ (reference sequence). V lost 2 bases to trimming and J lost 4 bases; unmatched junction nucleotides: 3. This CDR3 spans 15 amino acids. CDR3 nucleotide sequence: TGTGCCAGCAGCTTACAGGGGGCGAGCACCGGGGAGCTGTTTTTT. Its translation: CASSLQGASTGELFF.

This clonotype appeared many times. The CDR3 DNA follows: TGTGCCAGCAGTGACCGACAGGGTTTCCACGAGCAGTACTTC. Translated: CASSDRQGFHEQYF. The V call is TRBV6-6, the J call TRBJ2-7, with 7 bases identical to TRBD1. With V trimmed by 5 bases and J by 5 bases, 9 bases remained unmatched. Germline assignment: CDR1 MNHNY and CDR2 SVGAGI (reference sequence). The CDR3 consists of 14 residues.

The chain is built from TRBV28 and TRBJ1-5; D gene ambiguous. Germline CDR1 is MDHEN and CDR2 is SYDVKM. CDR3 length: 12 amino acids. The DNA of the CDR3 is TGTGTCAGACCGACGGGGATTCGGCCCCAGCATTTT. Translating it yields CVRPTGIRPQHF.

A word on this clonotype: This may be a read error, as it is one base from a much larger clone. The chain joins TRBV10-3 to TRBJ2-5, with D maybe TRBD2 (5 bases). V lost 6 bases and J lost 7, with 15 bases in between. CDR3 length: 13 amino acids. Germline CDR1 and CDR2: ENHRY and SYGVKD. This CDR3 reads CAIRERGPTTQYF. CDR3 nucleotide sequence: TGTGCCATCAGGGAACGAGGGCCGACGACCCAGTACTTC.

This chain joins TRBV28 and TRBJ2-4; a weak D match, TRBD1 (5 bases). The CDR3 runs 15 residues. Trimming took 6 bases from V and 2 from J, leaving 14 bases between them. Germline V lookup: CDR1 MDHEN, CDR2 SYDVKM. CDR3 protein: CASSPGFRSKNIQYF. CDR3 sequence (DNA): TGTGCCAGCAGCCCAGGGTTTAGGTCCAAAAACATTCAGTACTTC.

V is TRBV29-1 and J is TRBJ2-2, with D perhaps TRBD1 (6 bases). The CDR3 covers 16 residues. CDR1 and CDR2 from the germline V gene are SQVTM and ANQGSEA. The V end was cut by 2 bases, the J end by 4 bases, with 17 bases between. The CDR3 reads CSVESRRGGFTGELFF. As DNA, the CDR3 is TGCAGCGTTGAATCCCGAAGAGGGGGATTCACCGGGGAGCTGTTTTTT.

This chain connects TRBV2 to TRBJ2-7; unclear D gene. The germline V and J ends were trimmed by 9 bases and 0 bases, with 6 bases remaining between them. Per germline, CDR1 SNHLY and CDR2 FYNNEI. This CDR3 spans 11 amino acids. Here the CDR3 reads CASLNSYEQYF. Written as DNA, the CDR3 is TGTGCCAGTCTCAACTCCTACGAGCAGTACTTC.

The chain is built from TRBV18 and TRBJ2-4; D is undetermined. The germline V and J ends were trimmed by 3 bases and 0 bases, with 9 bases remaining between them. CDR1 is KGHSH and CDR2 is LQKENI in the germline V gene. The CDR3 loop spans 15 amino acids. The CDR3 DNA sequence: TGTGCCAGCTCACCGACCTTGGGAGCCAAAAACATTCAGTACTTC. As protein: CASSPTLGAKNIQYF.

This rearrangement joins TRBV6-5 to TRBJ1-5; D is perhaps TRBD1 (5 bases). Germline CDR1 and CDR2: MNHEY and SVGAGI. There are 14 residues in the CDR3. V lost 5 bases and J lost 6, with 14 bases in between. The chain's CDR3 is CASSTGGSIQPQHF. CDR3 bases: TGTGCCAGCAGTACCGGGGGGTCGATTCAGCCCCAGCATTTT.

The V call is TRBV3-1, the J call TRBJ1-1, with D unclear. The CDR3 length is 14 residues. Looked up from germline, CDR1 is LGHDT and CDR2 is YNNKEL (reference sequence). The germline V and J ends were trimmed by 1 base and 10 bases, with 16 bases remaining between them. CDR3 in amino acids: CASSQAGPQEGAFF. Here the CDR3 DNA reads TGTGCCAGCAGCCAAGCCGGGCCCCAAGAGGGAGCTTTCTTT.

At least ten counts were recorded for this clonotype. The gene calls are TRBV28 and TRBJ2-5; 11 bases agree with TRBD2. Germline V gene sequence: CDR1 MDHEN, CDR2 SYDVKM. J lost 5 bases, V lost 7 bases, and 6 bases had no gene match. CDR3 length: 14 amino acids. Here the CDR3 reads CASIAGGLQETQYF. DNA for the CDR3: TGTGCCAGCATAGCGGGGGGGCTCCAGGAGACCCAGTACTTC. Based on the CDR3 plus reference TRBV28 and TRBJ2-5, the full variable domain is DVKVTQSSRYLVKRTGEKVFLECVQDMDHENMFWYRQDPGLGLRLIYFSYDVKMKEKGDIPEGYSVSREKKERFSLILESASTNQTSMYLCASIAGGLQETQYFGPGTRLLVL.

This clonotype was observed once. The CDR3 end shows no conserved phenylalanine or tryptophan, and so a read error is likely. The limits of the CDR3 on the DNA are not certain, so only TCRdb's listed CDR3 is given. CDR3: CASSPNSGRTDTEYS. The chain carries TRBV12-3 or TRBV12-4 and TRBJ2-3. The CDR3 is 15 amino acids in total, end residues counted.

The CDR3 DNA is TGCAGTGCTAACGAGGGACTCCTTAGCTCCGAGACCCAGTACTTC. Translated, it gives CSANEGLLSSETQYF. This chain joins TRBV20-1 and TRBJ2-5, with a weak D call TRBD2 (6 bases). Trimming took 4 bases from V and 5 from J, leaving 20 bases between them. Germline CDR1 and CDR2: DFQATT and SNEGSKA (reference sequence). The CDR3 length is 15 residues.

The J gene is TRBJ1-5, the V gene TRBV20-1, with D maybe TRBD1 (6 bases). CDR1 and CDR2 (germline): DFQATT, SNEGSKA (reference sequence). The V end was cut by 3 bases, the J end by 3 bases, with 21 bases between. The CDR3 sequence is 17 residues long. CDR3 residues: CSASGGWEGVTNQPQHF. The CDR3, as DNA: TGCAGTGCTAGTGGGGGTTGGGAGGGGGTAACCAATCAGCCCCAGCATTTT.

This clonotype was detected a few times. V usage is TRBV19 and J usage is TRBJ2-5, with 7 nucleotides matching TRBD2. The CDR3 spans 14 residues. Germline loops: CDR1 LNHDA, CDR2 SQIVND (reference sequence). J lost 5 bases, V lost 5 bases, and 8 bases had no gene match. CDR3 DNA sequence: TGTGCCAGTAGTCCGGTCGGGGGGACGGAGACCCAGTACTTC. Protein: CASSPVGGTETQYF.

This clonotype was observed a few times. This sequence joins TRBV4-1 and TRBJ1-6; D gene ambiguous. Trimming took 1 base from V and 14 from J, leaving 21 bases between them. The CDR3 runs 16 residues. Germline CDR1 MGHRA, CDR2 YSYEKL. The CDR3 coding sequence is TGCGCCAGCAGCCAAGCTTGGAACAATCGGCAAATTTCCCTCCACTTT. This encodes CASSQAWNNRQISLHF.

The table lists this clonotype with a few counts. The CDR3 nucleotides are TGCGCCAGCAGCTCTGGGGACTTCCGCGACGATGAGCAGTTCTTC. Amino acid sequence: CASSSGDFRDDEQFF. The J gene is TRBJ2-1, the V gene TRBV5-1, with D maybe TRBD2 (6 bases). The CDR3 runs 15 residues. The germline V and J ends were trimmed by 3 bases and 8 bases, with 18 bases remaining between them. Germline CDR1 reads SGHRS; CDR2 reads YFSETQ.

The table lists this clonotype with many counts. This chain joins TRBV14 and TRBJ1-2; D is uncertain. This CDR3 has 16 residues. V lost 0 bases to trimming and J lost 1 base, with 12 bases between them. Germline-derived CDR1 and CDR2 are SGHDN and FVKESK. The CDR3 DNA reads TGTGCCAGCAGCCAAGAAGAGGGCGCATTTAACTATGGCTACACCTTC. Translated: CASSQEEGAFNYGYTF.

The chain is built from TRBV18 and TRBJ1-1; D is uncertain. The CDR3 runs 14 residues. From germline, CDR1 is KGHSH and CDR2 LQKENI. Trimming stripped 6 bases from V and 1 base from J, with 12 bases between. The CDR3 nucleotides are TGTGCCAGCTCCTCCCGGCCAGAGAACACTGAAGCTTTCTTT. Protein: CASSSRPENTEAFF.

This chain links TRBV29-1 with TRBJ2-1; D is possibly TRBD1 (7 bases). With 7 bases removed from V and 12 bases from J, the gap between germline ends came to 25 bases. Germline V lookup: CDR1 SQVTM, CDR2 ANQGSEA. The CDR3 sequence is 14 residues long. The CDR3 bases are TGCAGCGGCGGGGACAGTAACAAAGTCTACGGGCAGTTCTTC. This encodes CSGGDSNKVYGQFF.

This clonotype came up a few times. The rearrangement uses TRBV3-1 and TRBJ1-1; D gene ambiguous. V was shortened by 0 bases and J by 11 bases, with 7 bases between the two germline ends. This CDR3 region has 11 residues. Germline V gene lookup returns CDR1 LGHDT and CDR2 YNNKEL (reference sequence). The CDR3 coding sequence is TGTGCCAGCAGCCAAGATGGTCAGGCTTTCTTT. This gives the protein CASSQDGQAFF.

This clonotype turned up a few times. The chain employs TRBV20-1 and TRBJ2-5; the match to TRBD2 covers 12 bases. V lost 3 bases and J lost 4; bases outside the gene matches: 3. The CDR3 extends over 14 amino acids. The germline V gene has CDR1 DFQATT and CDR2 SNEGSKA (reference sequence). The chain's CDR3 is CSARASGRGETQYF. The DNA of the CDR3 is TGCAGTGCTAGGGCTAGCGGGAGGGGAGAGACCCAGTACTTC.

This sequence joins TRBV11-1 and TRBJ2-5, with 10 bases identical to TRBD2. Judging by the DNA end, TRBJ2-7 fits better; the J call may be wrong. Per germline, CDR1 SGHAT and CDR2 FQDESV (reference sequence). CDR3 length: 16 amino acids. CDR3 protein: CASSLLAGALTYEQYF. The CDR3 bases are TGTGCCAGCAGCTTACTAGCGGGGGCGCTGACCTACGAGCAGTACTTC.